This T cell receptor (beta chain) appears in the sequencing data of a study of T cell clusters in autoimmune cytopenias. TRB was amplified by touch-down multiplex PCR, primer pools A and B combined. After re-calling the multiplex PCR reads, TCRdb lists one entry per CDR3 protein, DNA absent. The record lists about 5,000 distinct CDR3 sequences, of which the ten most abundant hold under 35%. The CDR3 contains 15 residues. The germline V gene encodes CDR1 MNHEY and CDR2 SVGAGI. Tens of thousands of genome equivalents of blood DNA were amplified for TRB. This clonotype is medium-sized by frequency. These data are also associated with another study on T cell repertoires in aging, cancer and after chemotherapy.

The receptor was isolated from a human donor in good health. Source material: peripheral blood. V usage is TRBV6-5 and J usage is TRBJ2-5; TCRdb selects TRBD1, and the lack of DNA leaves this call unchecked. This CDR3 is CASSYSTGIGETQYF.